The next 15 T cell receptor beta chains were all read from a single sample in a study of identical twins. TCRdb re-called the 5' RACE reads with MiXCR, one entry per CDR3 protein. This sample has roughly 720,000 distinct CDR3 sequences; about 18% occur once, and the top ten carry roughly 14%. These sequences were also reported in another study, on T cells expressing NK-cell markers.

Source material: PBMCs. The origin of the receptors is a woman in her late teens or twenties in good health.

This clonotype was observed a single time. The V gene is TRBV5-1, the J gene TRBJ2-1; TRBD1 matches at 7 bases. CDR1 is SGHRS, CDR2 YFSETQ, per germline. The CDR3 is made up of 16 amino acids. Trimming cost V 3 bases and J 6 bases; bases outside gene matches: 12. The CDR3 loop is CASSSFVRDSSNEQFF. The CDR3 bases are TGCGCCAGCAGCTCCTTTGTCCGGGACAGTAGCAATGAGCAGTTCTTC.

The chain is built from TRBV9 and TRBJ2-5; 9 bases align to TRBD1. The CDR3 totals 14 residues. With V trimmed by 3 bases and J by 4 bases, 4 bases remained unmatched. Per germline, CDR1 SGDLS and CDR2 YYNGEE. This chain's CDR3 is CASSAWTGAETQYF. The DNA of the CDR3 is TGTGCCAGCAGCGCCTGGACAGGGGCAGAGACCCAGTACTTC.

This chain links TRBV13 with TRBJ2-5; TRBD1 might be the D (6 bases). The CDR3 loop spans 12 amino acids. V shed 1 base and J shed 10 bases, with 10 bases lying between them. Germline CDR1 and CDR2: PRHDT and FYEKMQ (reference sequence). CDR3 DNA sequence: TGTGCCAGCAGCTTAGCCGAAGGGGGCCAGTACTTC. It codes for CASSLAEGGQYF.

This CDR3 reads CASSPQAGLAKNIQYF. The DNA for the CDR3 is TGTGCCAGCAGCCCTCAAGCGGGGCTAGCCAAAAACATTCAGTACTTC. This chain uses TRBV7-8 with TRBJ2-4; 7 bases are a match to TRBD2. The V gene's germline CDR1 is SGHVS and CDR2 FQNEAQ. The CDR3 has 16 residues. V shed 5 bases, J shed 0 bases, and the junction held 7 bases outside the gene matches.

This CDR3 reads CASSLPTGGETQYF. The CDR3 nucleotides read TGTGCCAGCAGCTTACCGACAGGGGGGGAGACCCAGTACTTC. V and J are TRBV5-6 and TRBJ2-5; 9 bases match TRBD1. Per germline, CDR1 SGHDT and CDR2 YYEEEE. The CDR3 length is 14 residues. V lost 2 bases and J lost 5; bases outside the gene matches: 4. Drawing the rest from reference TRBV5-6 and TRBJ2-5, the complete variable domain is DAGVTQSPTHLIKTRGQQVTLRCSPKSGHDTVSWYQQALGQGPQFIFQYYEEEERQRGNFPDRFSGHQFPNYSSELNVNALLLGDSALYLCASSLPTGGETQYFGPGTRLLVL.

This clonotype was seen many times. The CDR3 DNA reads as TGTGCCAGCAGCCAACCCACTAGCGGGCCATACAATGAGCAGTTCTTC. It yields the protein CASSQPTSGPYNEQFF. The chain combines TRBV7-9 with TRBJ2-1; TRBD2 matches at 9 bases. The CDR3 has 16 residues. With V trimmed by 5 bases and J by 4 bases, 9 bases remained unmatched. Per germline, CDR1 SEHNR and CDR2 FQNEAQ (reference sequence).

This clonotype was observed a few times. The gene calls are TRBV11-3 and TRBJ2-7; 7 bases agree with TRBD2. J lost 2 bases, V lost 1 base, and 8 bases had no gene match. Germline V gives CDR1 SGHNT, CDR2 YENEEA. The length of the CDR3 is 16 residues. CDR3 loop: CASSLGEVAGAYEQYF. CDR3 DNA sequence: TGTGCCAGCAGCTTAGGGGAAGTCGCGGGGGCCTACGAGCAGTACTTC. Looking up the rest from reference TRBV11-3 and TRBJ2-7 gives the full variable domain: EAGVVQSPRYKIIEKKQPVAFWCNPISGHNTLYWYLQNLGQGPELLIRYENEEAVDDSQLPKDRFSAERLKGVDSTLKIQPAELGDSAVYLCASSLGEVAGAYEQYFGPGTRLTVT.

This clonotype has a handful of counts. CDR3 nucleotides: TGTGCCAGCAGTCCCGGGACAGGTCGACCTAACTATGGCTACACCTTC. It specifies CASSPGTGRPNYGYTF. This chain links TRBV12-3 or TRBV12-4 with TRBJ1-2, with TRBD1 matching over 8 bases. The V gene end was trimmed by 5 bases and the J gene end by 0 bases; junction bases not matched to a gene: 8. The CDR3 has 16 amino acids.

The chain carries TRBV6-1 and TRBJ2-1; TRBD2 aligns across 7 bases. Trimming cost V 7 bases and J 4 bases; bases outside gene matches: 10. This CDR3 is built from 15 residues. Germline CDR1 is MNHNS and CDR2 is SASEGT. CDR3 sequence reads: CASTSPGLKYNEQFF. CDR3 sequence (DNA): TGTGCCAGCACCTCTCCGGGACTAAAATACAATGAGCAGTTCTTC.

This clonotype came up a few times. CDR3 in amino acids: CSVVGQGNTDTQYF. The CDR3 bases are TGCAGCGTTGTCGGACAGGGGAACACAGATACGCAGTATTTT. The V and J genes are TRBV29-1 and TRBJ2-3, with 9 bases fitting TRBD1. The J segment lost 2 bases and the V segment lost 4 bases, leaving 4 bases of the junction unmatched. The CDR3 has 14 amino acids. Germline V gene lookup returns CDR1 SQVTM and CDR2 ANQGSEA.

CDR3 in amino acids: CSVRSPREQYF. CDR3 DNA: TGCAGCGTTAGGTCTCCTAGGGAGCAGTACTTC. The chain employs TRBV29-1 and TRBJ2-7, with no clear D. The CDR3 is 11 amino acids. Trimming took off 5 bases at V and 7 bases at J, with 12 bases between the two ends. Germline lookup yields CDR1 SQVTM and CDR2 ANQGSEA.

The genes are TRBV20-1 and TRBJ2-7, with D unclear. V lost 5 bases to trimming and J lost 3 bases, with 11 bases between them. The CDR3 has 12 amino acids. Germline V gene lookup returns CDR1 DFQATT and CDR2 SNEGSKA (reference sequence). The CDR3 bases are TGCAGTGCTCCAGACAACGACTACGAGCAGTACTTC. Protein product: CSAPDNDYEQYF.

This clonotype has just a few counts. At one end the junction does not follow the germline gene, possibly because of a read error. The chain couples TRBV12-3 or TRBV12-4 to TRBJ2-1, with TRBD2 identical over 10 bases. There are 15 residues in the CDR3. The CDR3 nucleotides read TGTGCCAGCAGTCTAGCGGGAGAGTACCACAATGAGCAGTTCTTC. It encodes CASSLAGEYHNEQFF.

The genes are TRBV29-1 and TRBJ2-1; 7 nucleotides agree with TRBD1. V lost 8 bases to trimming and J lost 4 bases; unmatched junction nucleotides: 8. The CDR3 consists of 13 residues. Germline lookup yields CDR1 SQVTM and CDR2 ANQGSEA. In DNA form, the CDR3 reads TGCAGCACCGGGACAGTGGGGTACAATGAGCAGTTCTTC. This translates into CSTGTVGYNEQFF.

This clonotype came up a few times. J is TRBJ2-1 and V is TRBV12-3 or TRBV12-4, with 14 bases identical to TRBD2. V was pared by 4 bases and J by 7 bases, with 3 bases of the junction left unmatched. The CDR3 sequence is 15 residues long. CDR3 bases: TGTGCCAGCAGTTCTCGGACTAGCGGGAGGAATGAGCAGTTCTTC. Protein sequence: CASSSRTSGRNEQFF.